This entry lists 26 T cell receptor beta chains sequenced from one sample in a study of radiotherapy plus CTLA-4 blockade in lung cancer. The protocol was immunoSEQ multiplex PCR, while the TCRdb copy is restricted to in-frame clones and leaves out a portion. The repertoire includes approximately 94,000 clones, 80% to 85% of them detected once, and more than 20% sits in the top ten. Sequenced material: peripheral blood, taken from a patient treated with radiotherapy plus ipilimumab. All receptors derive from a human donor with non-small cell lung cancer that progressed on radiotherapy plus ipilimumab.

This chain joins TRBV4-2 and TRBJ1-5, with D uncertain. The length of the CDR3 is 15 residues. Trimming left V 0 bases short and J 0 bases short, with 6 bases between. Germline assignment: CDR1 LGHNA and CDR2 YNFKEQ. The CDR3 DNA is TGTGCCAGCAGCCAAGATTACAATAGCAATCAGCCCCAGCATTTT. This sequence encodes CASSQDYNSNQPQHF.

The CDR3 DNA sequence: TGCGCCAGCAGCTTGGACCTAGCGGCAACCTCCTACGAGCAGTACTTC. Encoded protein: CASSLDLAATSYEQYF. This rearrangement joins TRBV5-1 to TRBJ2-7; 7 nucleotides line up with TRBD2. Germline CDR1 and CDR2: SGHRS and YFSETQ. CDR3 length: 16 amino acids. J gave up 0 bases and V 0 bases, and 6 bases lay outside the gene matches.

The rearrangement links TRBV6-6 to TRBJ2-5; no clear D. This CDR3 region has 12 residues. With 7 bases removed from V and 1 base from J, the gap between germline ends came to 7 bases. Germline V gives CDR1 MNHNY, CDR2 SVGAGI (reference sequence). In nucleotides, the CDR3 is TGTGCCAGCACGGGCAGCCAAGAGACCCAGTACTTC. This codes for CASTGSQETQYF.

The genes are TRBV9 and TRBJ2-2; TRBD2 matches 7 bases. With 0 bases clipped from V and 7 bases from J, the junction kept 6 bases outside the gene matches. From germline, CDR1 is SGDLS and CDR2 YYNGEE. The CDR3 has 15 amino acids. The CDR3 loop is CASSVGAGAVGELFF. In DNA form, the CDR3 reads TGTGCCAGCAGCGTAGGGGCGGGAGCGGTCGGGGAGCTGTTTTTT.

The chain joins TRBV7-2 to TRBJ2-3, with D possibly TRBD1 on 7 matching bases. The V end lost 1 base, the J end lost 6 bases, and 14 bases lay between the germline ends. There are 15 residues in the CDR3. Germline values: CDR1 SGHTA, CDR2 FQGNSA. The CDR3 spells CASSLVRPGGDTQYF. In DNA form, the CDR3 reads TGTGCCAGCAGCTTAGTACGTCCAGGGGGGGATACGCAGTATTTT.

The chain combines TRBV7-6 with TRBJ2-1; D not resolved. CDR1 is SGHVS and CDR2 is FNYEAQ in the germline V gene. V was pared by 1 base and J by 5 bases, with 6 bases between. The length of the CDR3 is 13 residues. The CDR3 loop reads CASSLGMDNEQFF. The CDR3 nucleotides are TGTGCCAGCAGCTTAGGGATGGACAATGAGCAGTTCTTC.

This chain joins TRBV27 and TRBJ1-5; possibly TRBD1 for D (5 bases). Trimming cost V 4 bases and J 7 bases, with 11 bases left between them. Germline values: CDR1 MNHEY, CDR2 SMNVEV (reference sequence). The CDR3 is 13 residues long. CDR3 residues: CASSYVGGQPQHF. The CDR3 bases are TGTGCCAGCAGTTATGTTGGGGGACAGCCCCAGCATTTT.

V is TRBV10-3 and J is TRBJ2-1; TRBD2 aligns across 13 bases. V lost 2 bases and J lost 9; bases outside the gene matches: 4. The germline V gene encodes CDR1 ENHRY and CDR2 SYGVKD. The CDR3 has 15 amino acids. The CDR3 DNA follows: TGTGCCATCAGTGAGACTAGCGGGAGGGCCAGTGAGCAGTTCTTC. Encoded protein: CAISETSGRASEQFF.

This clone was counted once. The gene calls are TRBV14 and TRBJ2-1, with 9 bases that match TRBD1. CDR1 is SGHDN, CDR2 FVKESK, per germline. This CDR3 has 17 residues. The V segment lost 4 bases and the J segment 7 bases; nucleotides outside the gene matches: 14. The CDR3 nucleotides read TGTGCCAGCAGCCTTATGCCGGGACAGGGTAGAGGTAATGAGCAGTTCTTC. Residues: CASSLMPGQGRGNEQFF.

This clone was counted a single time. The sample contains more than one DNA sequence encoding this CDR3. V is TRBV29-1 and J is TRBJ2-7, with D possibly matching TRBD2 (7 bases). The CDR3 runs 12 residues. The germline CDR1 and CDR2 sequences are SQVTM and ANQGSEA. Trimming took 4 bases from V and 3 from J, leaving 10 bases between them. The CDR3 here is CSVGGGNYEQYF. The CDR3, as DNA: TGCAGCGTTGGCGGGGGCAACTACGAGCAGTACTTC.

The genes are TRBV6-1 and TRBJ2-5; 10 nucleotides line up with TRBD1. The CDR3 is made up of 16 amino acids. Germline values: CDR1 MNHNS, CDR2 SASEGT. After removal of 2 bases from V and 4 bases from J, the junction contained 7 bases not matched to a gene. CDR3 bases: TGTGCCAGCAGTGAAATGGGACAGGGGCGCGGAGAGACCCAGTACTTC. This gives the protein CASSEMGQGRGETQYF.

The genes are TRBV7-6 and TRBJ2-2; 11 positions match TRBD2. Germline V gene lookup returns CDR1 SGHVS and CDR2 FNYEAQ. Germline trimming cut 6 bases from V and 2 bases from J; bases unmatched to any gene: 5. CDR3 length equals 16 residues. DNA for the CDR3: TGTGCCAGCAGGCTAGCGGGGGGATTAAACACCGGGGAGCTGTTTTTT. It yields the protein CASRLAGGLNTGELFF. Full variable domain (remainder filled in from reference TRBV7-6 and TRBJ2-2): GAGVSQSPRYKVTKRGQDVALRCDPISGHVSLYWYRQALGQGPEFLTYFNYEAQQDKSGLPNDRFSAERPEGSISTLTIQRTEQRDSAMYRCASRLAGGLNTGELFFGEGSRLTVL.

There are many counts of this clone. The chain recombines TRBV6-1 with TRBJ1-4; TRBD1 agrees at 7 bases. V lost 8 bases and J lost 3; bases outside the gene matches: 3. The CDR3 is made up of 13 amino acids. CDR1 MNHNS and CDR2 SASEGT come from the germline V gene. CDR3 region: CASSGGSNEKLFF. DNA for the CDR3: TGTGCCAGCTCAGGGGGTTCTAATGAAAAACTGTTTTTT.

This chain uses TRBV28 with TRBJ2-3, with 13 bases aligning to TRBD2. Germline V lookup: CDR1 MDHEN, CDR2 SYDVKM. This CDR3 comprises 21 residues. V lost 6 bases to trimming and J lost 4 bases; unmatched junction nucleotides: 22. For the CDR3, the DNA is TGTGCCAGCAGCCTAGGTTCCGGGACAGGTCTGGGACTAGCGGGACCAGATACGCAGTATTTT. As protein: CASSLGSGTGLGLAGPDTQYF.

The chain uses TRBV6-6 and TRBJ1-5; 7 bases map to TRBD1. Germline-derived CDR1 and CDR2 are MNHNY and SVGAGI (reference sequence). The CDR3 has 14 amino acids. V dropped 2 bases and J dropped 6; count of bases not matched to a gene: 4. The chain's CDR3 is CASSYGTVGQPQHF. CDR3 bases: TGTGCCAGCAGTTACGGGACAGTCGGTCAGCCCCAGCATTTT.

The chain employs TRBV5-4 and TRBJ2-7, with D perhaps matching TRBD2 (5 bases). The CDR3 is 18 residues long. V lost 1 base and J lost 1, with 21 bases in between. Germline V gene lookup returns CDR1 SGHNT and CDR2 YYREEE (reference sequence). CDR3 bases: TGTGCCAGCAGCTTGAATGTCGAGGGTCTCGGTATGTCCTACGAGCAGTACGTC. It is translated as CASSLNVEGLGMSYEQYV.

The chain couples TRBV2 to TRBJ1-1; a weak D match, TRBD1 (6 bases). Germline CDR1 reads SNHLY; CDR2 reads FYNNEI. V was cut by 5 bases and J by 1 base, with 11 bases left in between. This CDR3 region has 14 residues. The CDR3 is CASSTDRRNTEAFF. In DNA form, the CDR3 reads TGTGCCAGCAGTACAGACAGGAGGAACACTGAAGCTTTCTTT.

The rearrangement joins TRBV18 to TRBJ2-5; D is possibly TRBD1 or TRBD2 (5 bases each). The CDR3 extends over 17 amino acids. CDR1 and CDR2 from the germline V gene are KGHSH and LQKENI. Trimming pared 1 base from V and 5 bases from J, leaving 20 bases between. The DNA of the CDR3 is TGTGCCAGCTCACCACGGACGGGGCTAGTAGGATCGGAGACCCAGTACTTC. Translation: CASSPRTGLVGSETQYF.

This rearrangement joins TRBV28 to TRBJ2-3; 9 positions match TRBD1. This CDR3 is built from 16 residues. Germline assignment: CDR1 MDHEN and CDR2 SYDVKM. Trimming at V came to 6 bases and at J to 5 bases, leaving 12 bases not matched to a gene. CDR3 in DNA: TGTGCCAGCAGAAGACCGGGACAGGGAATCCAAGATACGCAGTATTTT. This encodes CASRRPGQGIQDTQYF.

A single count supports this clone. The gene calls are TRBV5-1 and TRBJ1-5, with D unclear. Germline V gene lookup returns CDR1 SGHRS and CDR2 YFSETQ. The CDR3 is 15 residues long. V was clipped by 0 bases and J by 7 bases, with 14 bases between them. This chain's CDR3 is CASSLGGSVGQPQHF. CDR3 nucleotides: TGCGCCAGCAGCTTGGGCGGGTCTGTGGGACAGCCCCAGCATTTT.

In nucleotides, the CDR3 is TGCGCCAGCAGTTACAACCGGGACAGGGGGGAGAACACTGAAGCTTTCTTT. Translating gives CASSYNRDRGENTEAFF. The chain is built from TRBV4-1 and TRBJ1-1; 11 nucleotides agree with TRBD1. Per the germline V gene, CDR1 is MGHRA and CDR2 is YSYEKL. Losses at the gene ends were 6 bases for V and 1 base for J; bases not matched to a gene: 10. This CDR3 has 17 amino acids.

The chain employs TRBV9 and TRBJ1-3; 7 bases are a match to TRBD1. This CDR3 is built from 14 residues. Per the germline V gene, CDR1 is SGDLS and CDR2 is YYNGEE. Trimming cost V 6 bases and J 0 bases; bases outside gene matches: 3. The CDR3, as DNA: TGTGCCAGCACCGACAGGGTCTCTGGAAACACCATATATTTT. The encoded protein is CASTDRVSGNTIYF.

CDR3 sequence reads: CASSPPDRAAQYF. CDR3 sequence (DNA): TGTGCCAGCTCACCACCGGACAGGGCTGCCCAGTACTTC. V and J are TRBV18 and TRBJ2-5; 8 bases agree with TRBD1. Trimming took 0 bases from V and 9 from J; bases not matched to a gene: 3. CDR1 KGHSH and CDR2 LQKENI come from the germline V gene. CDR3 length: 13 amino acids.

This chain joins TRBV6-1 and TRBJ1-2, with a weak D call TRBD1 (6 bases). V was pared by 5 bases and J by 0 bases, with 13 bases between. This CDR3 has 15 residues. The germline gives CDR1 MNHNS, CDR2 SASEGT. CDR3 amino acids: CASSPEWGPNYGYTF. The CDR3 nucleotides are TGTGCCAGCAGTCCCGAATGGGGGCCTAACTATGGCTACACCTTC.

The J gene is TRBJ1-3, the V gene TRBV6-5; 7 nucleotides match TRBD1. V lost 4 bases to trimming and J lost 2 bases; unmatched junction nucleotides: 5. Germline CDR1 reads MNHEY; CDR2 reads SVGAGI. This CDR3 comprises 15 residues. The CDR3 DNA sequence: TGTGCCAGCAGTTCGGCCGGGACAGCTGGAAACACCATATATTTT. It encodes CASSSAGTAGNTIYF.

The rearrangement uses TRBV7-8 and TRBJ2-1, with 9 bases fitting TRBD2. V lost 5 bases and J lost 4; bases outside the gene matches: 6. CDR3 length: 15 residues. Germline V gene sequence: CDR1 SGHVS, CDR2 FQNEAQ. The CDR3 nucleotides read TGTGCCAGCAGCAAGACTAGCGGAGCGTACAATGAGCAGTTCTTC. This encodes CASSKTSGAYNEQFF.